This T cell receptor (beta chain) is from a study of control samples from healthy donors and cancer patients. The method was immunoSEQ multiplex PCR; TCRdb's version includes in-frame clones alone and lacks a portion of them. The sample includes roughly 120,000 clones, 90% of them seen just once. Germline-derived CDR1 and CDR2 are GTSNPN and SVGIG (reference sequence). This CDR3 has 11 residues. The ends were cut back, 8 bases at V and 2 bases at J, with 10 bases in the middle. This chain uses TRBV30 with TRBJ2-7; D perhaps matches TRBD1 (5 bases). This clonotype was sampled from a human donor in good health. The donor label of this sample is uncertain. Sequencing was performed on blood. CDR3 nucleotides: TGTGCCGGTGGACATACCTACGAGCAGTACTTC. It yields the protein CAGGHTYEQYF.